Shown below are 4 T cell receptor beta chains from a single sample sequenced in a study of T cells after yellow fever vaccination. TCRdb passed the 5' RACE reads through MiXCR, listing each CDR3 protein once. The top ten clones hold about 15% of a sample with around 590,000 distinct CDR3 sequences, 9% to 15% of them seen once. Sequences were derived from PBMCs, sampled on the day of the yellow fever booster vaccination. Source of these receptors: a man aged 25-45 years who received the YFV17D yellow fever vaccine.

Only a few counts were recorded for this clonotype. The chain carries TRBV5-4 and TRBJ2-5, with D perhaps matching TRBD1 or TRBD2 (5 bases each). This CDR3 comprises 16 residues. Trimming left V 1 base short and J 3 bases short, with 16 bases between. Germline CDR1 SGHNT, CDR2 YYREEE (reference sequence). The CDR3 DNA sequence: TGTGCCAGCAGCTTGTACGGGGCCTTGGCTAAAGAGACCCAGTACTTC. Translation gives CASSLYGALAKETQYF.

In this sample, this clonotype turned up a few times. The chain has TRBV11-3 and TRBJ2-5; 10 bases map to TRBD1. V gave up 5 bases and J gave up 5 bases; unmatched junction bases: 8. The CDR3 runs 15 residues. Germline assignment: CDR1 SGHNT and CDR2 YENEEA. The CDR3 DNA reads as TGTGCCAGCAGCGAAAGGACAGGGGGTTTGGAGACCCAGTACTTC. It is translated as CASSERTGGLETQYF.

Only a few counts were recorded for this clonotype. This chain connects TRBV10-3 to TRBJ2-7; tentative D call: TRBD2 (7 bases). Trimming shortened V by 10 bases and J by 5 bases, and 18 bases separated the two germline ends. Germline V gene sequence: CDR1 ENHRY, CDR2 SYGVKD. The CDR3 extends over 13 amino acids. In DNA, the CDR3 is TGTGCCACCGGAGGGGGGGATCCGAACGAGCAGTACTTC. Residues: CATGGGDPNEQYF.

This clonotype was observed a few times. This rearrangement joins TRBV20-1 to TRBJ1-1; 11 bases align to TRBD1. After removal of 0 bases from V and 4 bases from J, the junction contained 7 bases not matched to a gene. The CDR3 consists of 16 residues. Germline values: CDR1 DFQATT, CDR2 SNEGSKA (reference sequence). The CDR3 DNA reads as TGCAGTGCTAGAGATCTGCGGACAGGGGGCCGCACTGAAGCTTTCTTT. Protein: CSARDLRTGGRTEAFF.